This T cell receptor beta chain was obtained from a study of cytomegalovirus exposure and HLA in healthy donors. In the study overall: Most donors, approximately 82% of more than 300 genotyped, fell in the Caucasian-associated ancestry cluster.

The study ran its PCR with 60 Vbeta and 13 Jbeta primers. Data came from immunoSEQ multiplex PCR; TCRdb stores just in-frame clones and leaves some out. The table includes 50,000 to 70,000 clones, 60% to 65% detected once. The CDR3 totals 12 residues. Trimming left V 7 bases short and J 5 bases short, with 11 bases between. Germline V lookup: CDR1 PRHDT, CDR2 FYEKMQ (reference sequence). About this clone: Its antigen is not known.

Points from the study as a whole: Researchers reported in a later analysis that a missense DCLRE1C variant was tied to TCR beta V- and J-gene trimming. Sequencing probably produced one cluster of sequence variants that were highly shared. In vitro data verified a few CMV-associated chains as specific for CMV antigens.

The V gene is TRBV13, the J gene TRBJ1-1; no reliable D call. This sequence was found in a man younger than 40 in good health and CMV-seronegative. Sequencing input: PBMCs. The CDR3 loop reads CASTWGGTEAFF. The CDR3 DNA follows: TGTGCCAGCACTTGGGGAGGGACTGAAGCTTTCTTT.